This T cell receptor beta chain was retrieved from a study of blood T cells in healthy people across ages. The V and J ends lost 1 base and 9 bases respectively, with 10 bases between them. This CDR3 has 13 amino acids. Germline V gene lookup returns CDR1 MNHEY and CDR2 SVGEGT. Regarding the study as a whole: More naive CD4+ cells and higher diversity were found in long-lived than in aged donors. In older individuals, TCR beta diversity per million T cells was lower, falling roughly linearly with age.

Comments on this clonotype: Its cognate antigen is unknown.

A sample-barcoded 5' primer and a J-beta primer mix were used in a second PCR of about 7 to 11 cycles. Every cDNA was tagged by a template-switch adaptor with 12 random nucleotides. Paired-end reads containing CDR3 totaled no fewer than 2.5 million for each sample. TCRdb analysed the 5' RACE reads with MiXCR anew, one entry per CDR3 protein. The table includes about 1.8 million distinct CDR3 sequences, about 50% detected once. V usage is TRBV6-2 or TRBV6-3 and J usage is TRBJ2-1; the D is unclear. This clonotype was obtained from a woman aged 40 to 50 in good health. The sequencing input was blood. The DNA for the CDR3 is TGTGCCAGCAGTTACTTGGGGAACGGTGAGCAGTTCTTC. This gives the protein CASSYLGNGEQFF.